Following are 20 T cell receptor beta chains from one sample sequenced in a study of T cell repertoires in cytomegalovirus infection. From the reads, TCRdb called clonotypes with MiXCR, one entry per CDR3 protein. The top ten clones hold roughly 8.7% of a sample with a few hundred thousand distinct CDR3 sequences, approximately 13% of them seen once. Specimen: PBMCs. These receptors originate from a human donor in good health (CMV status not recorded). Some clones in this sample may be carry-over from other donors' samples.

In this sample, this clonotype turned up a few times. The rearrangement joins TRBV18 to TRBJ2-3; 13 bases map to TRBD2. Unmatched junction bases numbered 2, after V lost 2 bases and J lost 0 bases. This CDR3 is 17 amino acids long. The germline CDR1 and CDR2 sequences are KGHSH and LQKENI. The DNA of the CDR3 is TGTGCCAGCTCACCAGGGACTAGCGGGATAAGCACAGATACGCAGTATTTT. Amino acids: CASSPGTSGISTDTQYF.

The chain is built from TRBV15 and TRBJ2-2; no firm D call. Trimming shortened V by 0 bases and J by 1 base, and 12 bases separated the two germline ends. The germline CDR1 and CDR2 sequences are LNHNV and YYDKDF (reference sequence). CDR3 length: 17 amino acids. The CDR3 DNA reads TGTGCCACCAGCAGAGAAGGATTGTTAGGGAACACCGGGGAGCTGTTTTTT. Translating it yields CATSREGLLGNTGELFF.

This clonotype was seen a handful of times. The CDR3 reads CSARSPYEKLFF. In nucleotides, the CDR3 is TGCAGTGCTAGAAGCCCTTATGAAAAACTGTTTTTT. The chain has TRBV20-1 and TRBJ1-4; D is ambiguous. The CDR3 runs to 12 residues. With 2 bases removed from V and 6 bases from J, the gap between germline ends came to 7 bases. In germline, CDR1 is DFQATT, CDR2 SNEGSKA (reference sequence).

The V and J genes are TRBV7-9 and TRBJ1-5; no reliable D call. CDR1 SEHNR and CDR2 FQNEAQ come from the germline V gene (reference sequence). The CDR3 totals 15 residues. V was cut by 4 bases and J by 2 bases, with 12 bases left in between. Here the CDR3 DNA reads TGTGCCAGCAGCTCCAGAGAAAGCGGCAATCAGCCCCAGCATTTT. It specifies CASSSRESGNQPQHF.

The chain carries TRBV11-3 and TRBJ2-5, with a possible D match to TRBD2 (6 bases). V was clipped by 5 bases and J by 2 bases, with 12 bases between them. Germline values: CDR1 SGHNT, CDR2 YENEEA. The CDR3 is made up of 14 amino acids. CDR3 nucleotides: TGTGCCAGCAGCCAAGCCGGGGGACAAGAGACCCAGTACTTC. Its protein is CASSQAGGQETQYF.

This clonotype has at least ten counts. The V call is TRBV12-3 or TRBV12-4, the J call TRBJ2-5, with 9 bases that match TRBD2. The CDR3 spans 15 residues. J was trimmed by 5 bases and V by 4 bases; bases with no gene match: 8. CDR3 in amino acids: CASSSSLAGSETQYF. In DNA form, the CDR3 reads TGTGCCAGCAGTTCGAGCCTAGCGGGAAGTGAGACCCAGTACTTC.

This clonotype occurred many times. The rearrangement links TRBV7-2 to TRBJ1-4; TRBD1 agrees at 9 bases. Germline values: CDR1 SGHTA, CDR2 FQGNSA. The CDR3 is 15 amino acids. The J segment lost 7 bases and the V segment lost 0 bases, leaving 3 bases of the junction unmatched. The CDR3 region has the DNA TGTGCCAGCAGCTTAGCTCACAGGGGGCGTGAAAAACTGTTTTTT. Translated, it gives CASSLAHRGREKLFF.

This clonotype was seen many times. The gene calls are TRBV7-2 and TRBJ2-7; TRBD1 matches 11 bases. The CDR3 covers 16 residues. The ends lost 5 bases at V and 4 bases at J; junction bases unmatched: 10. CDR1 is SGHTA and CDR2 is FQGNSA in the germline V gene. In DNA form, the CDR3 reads TGTGCCAGCAGCCCAGGACAGGGACAGGGGGTATACGAGCAGTACTTC. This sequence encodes CASSPGQGQGVYEQYF.

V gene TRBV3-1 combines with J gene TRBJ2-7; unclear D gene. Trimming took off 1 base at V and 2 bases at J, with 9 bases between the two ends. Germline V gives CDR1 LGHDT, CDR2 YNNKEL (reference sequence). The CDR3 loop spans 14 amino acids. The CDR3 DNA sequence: TGTGCCAGCAGCCAAGGCGACAACGCCTACGAGCAGTACTTC. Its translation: CASSQGDNAYEQYF.

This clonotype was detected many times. The CDR3: CASSLEVVLGEQYF. DNA of the CDR3: TGTGCCAGCAGCTTAGAAGTGGTTCTGGGGGAGCAGTACTTC. V and J are TRBV7-2 and TRBJ2-7, with D unresolved. This CDR3 spans 14 amino acids. With 1 base removed from V and 7 bases from J, the gap between germline ends came to 14 bases. CDR1 SGHTA and CDR2 FQGNSA come from the germline V gene. The full variable domain, completed using reference TRBV7-2 and TRBJ2-7, is GAGVSQSPSNKVTEKGKDVELRCDPISGHTALYWYRQSLGQGLEFLIYFQGNSAPDKSGLPSDRFSAERTGGSVSTLTIQRTQQEDSAVYLCASSLEVVLGEQYFGPGTRLTVT.

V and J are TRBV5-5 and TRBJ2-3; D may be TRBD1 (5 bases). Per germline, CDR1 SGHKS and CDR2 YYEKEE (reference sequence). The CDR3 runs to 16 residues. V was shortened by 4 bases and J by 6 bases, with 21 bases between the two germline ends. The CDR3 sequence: CASSPSRQGRIDTQYF. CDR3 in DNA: TGTGCCAGCAGCCCCTCTCGGCAGGGTAGGATCGATACGCAGTATTTT.

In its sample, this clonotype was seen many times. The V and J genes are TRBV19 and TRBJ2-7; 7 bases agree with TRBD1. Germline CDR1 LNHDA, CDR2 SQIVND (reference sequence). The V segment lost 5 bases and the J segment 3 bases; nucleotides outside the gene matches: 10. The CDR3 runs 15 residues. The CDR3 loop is CASSSSGTEYYEQYF. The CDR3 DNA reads TGTGCCAGTAGTTCATCTGGGACAGAATACTACGAGCAGTACTTC.

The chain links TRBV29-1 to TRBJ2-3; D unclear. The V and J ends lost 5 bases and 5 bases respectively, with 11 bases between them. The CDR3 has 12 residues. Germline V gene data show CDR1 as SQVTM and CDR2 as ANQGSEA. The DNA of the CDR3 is TGCAGCGTTAAAACTGCTGTAGATACGCAGTATTTT. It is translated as CSVKTAVDTQYF.

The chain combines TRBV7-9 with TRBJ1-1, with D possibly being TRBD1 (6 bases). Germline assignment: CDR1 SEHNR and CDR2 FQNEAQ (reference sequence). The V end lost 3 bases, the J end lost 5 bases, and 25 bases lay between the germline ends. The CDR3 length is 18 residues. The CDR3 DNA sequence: TGTGCCAGCAGCTTCCCCGGGACAAAAGGGACCAAGGGGACTGAAGCTTTCTTT. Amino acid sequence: CASSFPGTKGTKGTEAFF.

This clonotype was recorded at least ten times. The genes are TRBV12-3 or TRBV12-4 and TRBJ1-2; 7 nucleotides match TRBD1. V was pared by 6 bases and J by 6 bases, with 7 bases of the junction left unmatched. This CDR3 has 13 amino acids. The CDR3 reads CASSPRDSHGYTF. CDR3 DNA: TGTGCCAGCAGCCCCCGGGACAGTCATGGCTACACCTTC.

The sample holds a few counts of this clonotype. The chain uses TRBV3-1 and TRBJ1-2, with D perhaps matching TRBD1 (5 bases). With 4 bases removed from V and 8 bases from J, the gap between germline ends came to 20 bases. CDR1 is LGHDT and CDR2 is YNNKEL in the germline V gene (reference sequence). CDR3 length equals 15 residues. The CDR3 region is CASSLLSGGTAGYTF. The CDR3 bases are TGTGCCAGCAGCCTCCTATCGGGGGGGACGGCGGGCTACACCTTC.

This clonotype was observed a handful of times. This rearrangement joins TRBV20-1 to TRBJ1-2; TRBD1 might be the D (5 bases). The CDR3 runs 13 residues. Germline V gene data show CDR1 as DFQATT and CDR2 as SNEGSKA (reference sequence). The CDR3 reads CFAGTTKDYGYTF. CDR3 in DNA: TGCTTTGCCGGGACGACTAAAGACTATGGCTACACCTTC.

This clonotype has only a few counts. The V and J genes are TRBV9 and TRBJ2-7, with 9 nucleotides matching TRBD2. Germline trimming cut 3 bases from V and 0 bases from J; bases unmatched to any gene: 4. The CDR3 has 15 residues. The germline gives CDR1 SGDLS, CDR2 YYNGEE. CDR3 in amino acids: CASSARSGSSYEQYF. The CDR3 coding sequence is TGTGCCAGCAGCGCCCGTAGCGGGAGCTCCTACGAGCAGTACTTC. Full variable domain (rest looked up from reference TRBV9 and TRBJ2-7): DSGVTQTPKHLITATGQRVTLRCSPRSGDLSVYWYQQSLDQGLQFLIQYYNGEERAKGNILERFSAQQFPDLHSELNLSSLELGDSALYFCASSARSGSSYEQYFGPGTRLTVT.

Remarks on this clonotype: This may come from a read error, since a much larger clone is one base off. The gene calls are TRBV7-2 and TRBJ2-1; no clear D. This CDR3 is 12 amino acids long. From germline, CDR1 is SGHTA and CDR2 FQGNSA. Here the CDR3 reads CASSSTSNEQSF. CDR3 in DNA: TGTGCCAGCAGCTCCACGAGCAATGAGCAGTCCTTC. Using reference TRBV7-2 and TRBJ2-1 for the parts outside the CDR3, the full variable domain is GAGVSQSPSNKVTEKGKDVELRCDPISGHTALYWYRQSLGQGLEFLIYFQGNSAPDKSGLPSDRFSAERTGGSVSTLTIQRTQQEDSAVYLCASSSTSNEQSFGPGTRLTVL.

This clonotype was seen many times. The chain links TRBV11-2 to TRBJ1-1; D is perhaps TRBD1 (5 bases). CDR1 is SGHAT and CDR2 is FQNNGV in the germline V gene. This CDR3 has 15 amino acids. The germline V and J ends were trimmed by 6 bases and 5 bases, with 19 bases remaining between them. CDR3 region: CASRPFSGTLTEAFF. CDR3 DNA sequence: TGTGCCAGCAGGCCTTTCTCCGGGACTTTGACTGAAGCTTTCTTT.